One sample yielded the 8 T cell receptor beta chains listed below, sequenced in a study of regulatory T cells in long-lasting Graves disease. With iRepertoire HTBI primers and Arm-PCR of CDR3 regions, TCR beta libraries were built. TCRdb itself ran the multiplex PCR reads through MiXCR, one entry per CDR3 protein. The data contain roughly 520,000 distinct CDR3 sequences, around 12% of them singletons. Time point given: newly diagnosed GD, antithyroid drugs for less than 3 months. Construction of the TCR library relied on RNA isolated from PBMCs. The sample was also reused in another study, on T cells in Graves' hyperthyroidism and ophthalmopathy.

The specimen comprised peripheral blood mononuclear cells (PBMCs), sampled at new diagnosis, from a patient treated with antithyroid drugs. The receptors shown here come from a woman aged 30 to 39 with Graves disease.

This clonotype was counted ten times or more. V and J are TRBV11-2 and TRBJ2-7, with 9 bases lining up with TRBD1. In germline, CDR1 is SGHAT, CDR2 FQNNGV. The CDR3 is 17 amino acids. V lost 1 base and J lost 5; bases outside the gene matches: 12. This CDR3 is CASSLGYGQGIFDEQYF. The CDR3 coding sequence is TGTGCCAGCAGCTTAGGGTATGGACAGGGGATTTTTGACGAGCAGTACTTC.

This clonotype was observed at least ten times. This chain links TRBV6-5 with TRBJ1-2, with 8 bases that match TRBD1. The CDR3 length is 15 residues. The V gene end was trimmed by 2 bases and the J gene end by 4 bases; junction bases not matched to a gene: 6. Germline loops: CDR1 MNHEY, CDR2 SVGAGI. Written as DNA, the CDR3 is TGTGCCAGCAGTTACAACAGGGGGTCAGGCTATGGCTACACCTTC. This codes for CASSYNRGSGYGYTF.

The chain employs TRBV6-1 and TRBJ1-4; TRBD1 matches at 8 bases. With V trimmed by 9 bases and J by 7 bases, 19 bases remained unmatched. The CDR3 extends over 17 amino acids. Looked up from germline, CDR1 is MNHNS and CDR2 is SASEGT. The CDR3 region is CASKRAGGLEQREKLFF. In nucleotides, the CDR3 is TGTGCCAGTAAACGGGCAGGGGGCCTGGAGCAGCGTGAAAAACTGTTTTTT.

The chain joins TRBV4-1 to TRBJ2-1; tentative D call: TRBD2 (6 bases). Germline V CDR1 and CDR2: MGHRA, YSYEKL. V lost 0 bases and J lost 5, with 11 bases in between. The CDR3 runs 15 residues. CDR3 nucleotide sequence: TGCGCCAGCAGCCAAGAACCGCTAGCGAACAATGAGCAGTTCTTC. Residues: CASSQEPLANNEQFF.

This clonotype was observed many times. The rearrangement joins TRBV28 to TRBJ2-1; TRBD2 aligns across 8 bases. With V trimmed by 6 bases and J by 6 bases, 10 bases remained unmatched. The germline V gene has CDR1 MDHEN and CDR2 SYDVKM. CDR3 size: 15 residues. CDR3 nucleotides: TGTGCCAGCAGCATTAGCGGGACCCCTTCCAATGAGCAGTTCTTC. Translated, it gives CASSISGTPSNEQFF.

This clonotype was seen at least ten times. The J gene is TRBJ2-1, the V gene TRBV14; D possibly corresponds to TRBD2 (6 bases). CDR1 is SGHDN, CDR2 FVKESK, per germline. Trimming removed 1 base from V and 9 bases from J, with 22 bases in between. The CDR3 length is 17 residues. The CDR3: CASSQVGLSGWLGEQFF. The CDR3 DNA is TGTGCCAGCAGCCAAGTTGGCCTCAGCGGGTGGCTGGGTGAGCAGTTCTTC.

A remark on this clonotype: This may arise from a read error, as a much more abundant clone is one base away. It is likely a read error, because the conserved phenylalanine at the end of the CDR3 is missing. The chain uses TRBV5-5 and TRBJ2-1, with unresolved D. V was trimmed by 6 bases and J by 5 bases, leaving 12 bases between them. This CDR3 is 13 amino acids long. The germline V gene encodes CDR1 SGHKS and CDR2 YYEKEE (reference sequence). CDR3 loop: CASTQDGHNEQFS. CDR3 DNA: TGTGCCAGCACCCAGGACGGACACAATGAGCAGTTCTCC.

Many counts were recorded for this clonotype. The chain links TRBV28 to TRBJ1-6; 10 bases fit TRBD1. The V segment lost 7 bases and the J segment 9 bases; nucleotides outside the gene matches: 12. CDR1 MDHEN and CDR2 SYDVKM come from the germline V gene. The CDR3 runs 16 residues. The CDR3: CASTQFPGQGSSPLHF. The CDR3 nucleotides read TGTGCCAGCACCCAATTCCCGGGACAGGGGAGTTCACCCCTCCACTTT.